Listed here is a single T cell receptor beta chain. Its matching antigen is unknown. Per germline, CDR1 LNHNV and CDR2 YYDKDF (reference sequence). Trimming took 1 base from V and 8 from J; bases not matched to a gene: 10. The CDR3 contains 16 residues. This sample was included in a study of identical twins. Study-wide results and caveats: In zero-insertion analyses, partial confounding could arise from invariant MAIT and iNKT cells. Out-of-frame sharing of TCR alpha in monozygotic twins was underestimated by models.

cDNA carried unique molecular identifiers, and a universal primer site was added by template switching. Each CDR3 protein gets one entry after TCRdb re-called the 5' RACE reads with MiXCR. The sample includes about 530,000 distinct CDR3 sequences, around 22% of them seen just once. These data were also filed under a second study, of yellow fever vaccine responses in identical twins. This second study notes: As reported, the vaccine T cell response of twins seemed partly convergent and partly personalized.

The TCR comes from a woman in her late teens or twenties in good health. Sequencing was done on a sample of CD4+ T cells sorted from blood. The rearrangement uses TRBV15 and TRBJ2-2, with 7 bases lining up with TRBD2. CDR3 loop: CATSRAGGLVWGELFF. CDR3 DNA sequence: TGTGCCACCAGCAGAGCGGGAGGTTTAGTTTGGGGGGAGCTGTTTTTT.